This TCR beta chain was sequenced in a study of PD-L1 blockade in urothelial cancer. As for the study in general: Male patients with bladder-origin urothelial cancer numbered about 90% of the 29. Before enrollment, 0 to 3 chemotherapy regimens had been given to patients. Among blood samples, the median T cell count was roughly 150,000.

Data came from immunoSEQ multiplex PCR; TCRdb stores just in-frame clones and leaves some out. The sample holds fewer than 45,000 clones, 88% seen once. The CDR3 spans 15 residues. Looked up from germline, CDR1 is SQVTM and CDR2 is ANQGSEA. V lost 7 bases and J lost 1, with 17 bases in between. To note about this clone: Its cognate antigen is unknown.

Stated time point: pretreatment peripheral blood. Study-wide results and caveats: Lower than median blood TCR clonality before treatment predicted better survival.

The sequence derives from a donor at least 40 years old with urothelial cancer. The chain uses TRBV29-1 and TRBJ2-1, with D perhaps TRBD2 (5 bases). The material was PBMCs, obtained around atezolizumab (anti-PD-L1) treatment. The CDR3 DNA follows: TGCAGCGCCCGCCCCATAGCGCATTCCTACAATGAGCAGTTCTTC. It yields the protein CSARPIAHSYNEQFF.